The 18 T cell receptor beta chains reported below all come from one sample, sequenced in a study of blood T cell repertoires in COVID-19. Only in-frame clones appear in the TCRdb table, and some are missing; sequencing was by immunoSEQ multiplex PCR. This sample has over 120,000 clones, with about 87% found just once. Sample: peripheral blood. All receptors derive from a man in his fifties or sixties who had recovered from COVID-19.

This sequence joins TRBV9 and TRBJ1-2, with D perhaps matching TRBD1 (6 bases). V lost 0 bases to trimming and J lost 6 bases, with 12 bases between them. Germline V gene sequence: CDR1 SGDLS, CDR2 YYNGEE. The CDR3 contains 14 residues. CDR3 protein: CASSVDGRGHGYTF. The CDR3, as DNA: TGTGCCAGCAGCGTAGACGGCAGGGGCCATGGCTACACCTTC.

This clone has a handful of counts. The CDR3 is CASSLVQGAAGYTF. CDR3 sequence (DNA): TGTGCCAGCAGCTTGGTGCAGGGGGCGGCTGGCTACACCTTC. The V gene is TRBV5-6, the J gene TRBJ1-2; 8 bases match TRBD1. Germline lookup yields CDR1 SGHDT and CDR2 YYEEEE. The CDR3 has 14 residues. The V and J ends lost 0 bases and 7 bases, in that order; junction bases with no gene match: 5.

The V gene is TRBV10-3, the J gene TRBJ2-3, with D tentatively TRBD1 (5 bases). The V gene lost 0 bases and the J gene lost 1 base, with 5 bases spanning the gap. CDR3 length equals 14 residues. Germline assignment: CDR1 ENHRY and CDR2 SYGVKD. The chain's CDR3 is CAISESTGTDTQYF. The CDR3, as DNA: TGTGCCATCAGTGAGTCGACAGGCACAGATACGCAGTATTTT.

V and J are TRBV6-2 or TRBV6-3 and TRBJ2-5; D perhaps matches TRBD2 (5 bases). V shed 6 bases and J shed 8 bases, with 10 bases lying between them. Germline V gene sequence: CDR1 MNHEY, CDR2 SVGEGT. The CDR3 is made up of 11 amino acids. CDR3 sequence: CASSPPGTQYF. Here the CDR3 DNA reads TGTGCCAGCAGCCCACCGGGAACCCAGTACTTC.

The J gene is TRBJ2-5, the V gene TRBV7-9; 8 positions agree with TRBD2. With V trimmed by 5 bases and J by 4 bases, 15 bases remained unmatched. There are 17 residues in the CDR3. Per germline, CDR1 SEHNR and CDR2 FQNEAQ (reference sequence). The CDR3 loop reads CASSAGLVGTGGETQYF. CDR3 sequence (DNA): TGTGCCAGCAGCGCGGGACTAGTGGGAACTGGGGGAGAGACCCAGTACTTC.

DNA for the CDR3: TGTGCCAGCTCACCACGTTCGTCAGGGGCCAGCACTGAAGCTTTCTTT. It codes for CASSPRSSGASTEAFF. The J gene is TRBJ1-1, the V gene TRBV18, with a possible D match to TRBD1 (6 bases). Trimming took 1 base from V and 4 from J, leaving 16 bases between them. Germline V gives CDR1 KGHSH, CDR2 LQKENI. The CDR3 is 16 residues long.

The J gene is TRBJ1-3, the V gene TRBV10-1; TRBD1 agrees at 7 bases. The CDR3 is 16 residues long. The junction had 4 bases not matched to a gene; V was cut back by 2 bases and J by 0 bases. The germline gives CDR1 WNHNN, CDR2 SYGVQD (reference sequence). The DNA of the CDR3 is TGCGCCAGCAGTGAGCGGACAGGTCTCTCTGGAAACACCATATATTTT. Protein sequence: CASSERTGLSGNTIYF.

CDR3: CASSQGLAGGHNEQFF. CDR3 bases: TGTGCCAGCAGCCAAGGCCTAGCGGGGGGACACAATGAGCAGTTCTTC. V is TRBV3-1 (or the pseudogene TRBV3-2) and J is TRBJ2-1, with 11 nucleotides matching TRBD2. Germline CDR1 reads LGHDT; CDR2 reads YNNKEL (reference sequence). J gave up 5 bases and V 1 base, and 4 bases lay outside the gene matches. The CDR3 contains 16 residues.

V is TRBV19 and J is TRBJ2-6, with a possible D match to TRBD2 (6 bases). Germline CDR1 reads LNHDA; CDR2 reads SQIVND (reference sequence). The CDR3 covers 17 residues. Trimming removed 1 base at V and 4 bases at J, with 14 bases between. CDR3 in amino acids: CASSIASGAGGANVLTF. The CDR3 DNA reads TGTGCCAGTAGTATAGCCTCAGGAGCGGGCGGGGCCAACGTCCTGACTTTC. Drawing the rest from reference TRBV19 and TRBJ2-6, the complete variable domain is DGGITQSPKYLFRKEGQNVTLSCEQNLNHDAMYWYRQDPGQGLRLIYYSQIVNDFQKGDIAEGYSVSREKKESFPLTVTSAQKNPTAFYLCASSIASGAGGANVLTFGAGSRLTVL.

This rearrangement joins TRBV19 to TRBJ1-4; TRBD1 matches at 10 bases. Germline values: CDR1 LNHDA, CDR2 SQIVND (reference sequence). J was trimmed by 8 bases and V by 9 bases; bases with no gene match: 9. This CDR3 is 14 amino acids long. The CDR3 bases are TGTGCCAGCCACGGGACAGGGGCGAACGAAAAACTGTTTTTT. Translation: CASHGTGANEKLFF.

The gene calls are TRBV18 and TRBJ1-6; perhaps TRBD1 as D (6 bases). The CDR3 has 15 amino acids. With 3 bases removed from V and 5 bases from J, the gap between germline ends came to 11 bases. The germline gives CDR1 KGHSH, CDR2 LQKENI. The CDR3 region has the DNA TGTGCCAGCTCACCCACGACAGGAGATAATTCACCCCTCCACTTT. Translated: CASSPTTGDNSPLHF.

The genes are TRBV5-1 and TRBJ1-4; 7 nucleotides line up with TRBD1. CDR3 length equals 15 residues. V was clipped by 4 bases and J by 4 bases; unmatched bases: 7. In germline, CDR1 is SGHRS, CDR2 YFSETQ. CDR3 in DNA: TGCGCCAGCAGCGATTGGGACAGCCTTAATGAAAAACTGTTTTTT. The encoded protein is CASSDWDSLNEKLFF.

The chain combines TRBV3-1 (or the pseudogene TRBV3-2) with TRBJ1-1; a possible D gene is TRBD1 (5 bases). Trimming left V 0 bases short and J 1 base short, with 9 bases between. CDR1 and CDR2 from the germline V gene are LGHDT and YNNKEL (reference sequence). This CDR3 is 15 amino acids long. CDR3 region: CASSQDWGRNTEAFF. CDR3 bases: TGTGCCAGCAGCCAAGATTGGGGCAGGAACACTGAAGCTTTCTTT.

The genes are TRBV5-1 and TRBJ2-7, with D possibly matching TRBD2 (5 bases). V was trimmed by 4 bases and J by 0 bases, leaving 8 bases between them. The CDR3 sequence is 13 residues long. CDR1 SGHRS and CDR2 YFSETQ come from the germline V gene. In DNA form, the CDR3 reads TGCGCCAGCAGCAACGGGATCTCCTACGAGCAGTACTTC. Translating gives CASSNGISYEQYF. The entire variable domain, with the rest obtained from reference TRBV5-1 and TRBJ2-7, is as follows: KAGVTQTPRYLIKTRGQQVTLSCSPISGHRSVSWYQQTPGQGLQFLFEYFSETQRNKGNFPGRFSGRQFSNSRSEMNVSTLELGDSALYLCASSNGISYEQYFGPGTRLTVT.

The chain links TRBV6-2 or TRBV6-3 to TRBJ2-7; tentative D call: TRBD1 (5 bases). CDR3 length equals 14 residues. Germline V gene sequence: CDR1 MNHEY, CDR2 SVGEGT. Trimming took off 1 base at V and 5 bases at J, with 12 bases between the two ends. The CDR3 reads CASSYWQGRDEQYF. The CDR3 nucleotides are TGTGCCAGCAGTTACTGGCAGGGCCGGGACGAGCAGTACTTC.

The gene calls are TRBV6-1 and TRBJ2-3, with 7 bases that match TRBD1. This CDR3 has 17 amino acids. The J segment lost 7 bases and the V segment lost 3 bases, leaving 16 bases of the junction unmatched. Per germline, CDR1 MNHNS and CDR2 SASEGT. This CDR3 is CASSDGTASRVGYTQYF. The CDR3 DNA is TGTGCCAGCAGTGATGGGACAGCCTCTCGGGTCGGCTATACGCAGTATTTT.

The chain carries TRBV9 and TRBJ2-1; D remains ambiguous. This CDR3 comprises 15 residues. Trimming pared 0 bases from V and 0 bases from J, leaving 7 bases between. Germline V gives CDR1 SGDLS, CDR2 YYNGEE. CDR3 region: CASSVESSSYNEQFF. CDR3 in DNA: TGTGCCAGCAGCGTAGAGTCTAGCTCCTACAATGAGCAGTTCTTC.

The chain is built from TRBV4-3 and TRBJ2-3; 7 bases agree with TRBD2. Germline V CDR1 and CDR2: LGHNA, YSLEER. CDR3 length: 18 amino acids. After removal of 5 bases from V and 0 bases from J, the junction contained 14 bases not matched to a gene. CDR3 DNA: TGCGCCAGCAGCGAAAGGGAGAGCGGCGGGGGAAGCACAGATACGCAGTATTTT. Translated: CASSERESGGGSTDTQYF.